Here is one TCR beta chain with its context. Its cognate antigen is unknown. Every donor contributed 7.5 to 10 milliliters of peripheral blood by blood draw. Primers used in a second PCR of roughly 6 to 12 cycles were a sample-barcoded 5' primer and a J-beta primer mix. TCRdb re-called the 5' RACE reads with MiXCR, one entry per CDR3 protein. The sample has 650,000 to 1,000,000 distinct CDR3 sequences; around 36% are singletons. This record comes from a study of blood T cells in healthy people across ages. Findings and limits, study-wide: Aged donors had fewer naive CD4+ cells and lower diversity than long-lived donors.

The specimen sequenced was blood. The clonotype originates from a man in his late teens or twenties in good health.

This CDR3 is CASSGRDRLRGYTF. CDR3 DNA sequence: TGTGCCAGCAGCGGACGGGACAGGTTGCGTGGCTACACCTTC. The V call is TRBV7-9, the J call TRBJ1-2; 8 bases align to TRBD1. CDR3 length: 14 residues. V was clipped by 5 bases and J by 7 bases; unmatched bases: 9. CDR1 is SEHNR, CDR2 FQNEAQ, per germline (reference sequence).